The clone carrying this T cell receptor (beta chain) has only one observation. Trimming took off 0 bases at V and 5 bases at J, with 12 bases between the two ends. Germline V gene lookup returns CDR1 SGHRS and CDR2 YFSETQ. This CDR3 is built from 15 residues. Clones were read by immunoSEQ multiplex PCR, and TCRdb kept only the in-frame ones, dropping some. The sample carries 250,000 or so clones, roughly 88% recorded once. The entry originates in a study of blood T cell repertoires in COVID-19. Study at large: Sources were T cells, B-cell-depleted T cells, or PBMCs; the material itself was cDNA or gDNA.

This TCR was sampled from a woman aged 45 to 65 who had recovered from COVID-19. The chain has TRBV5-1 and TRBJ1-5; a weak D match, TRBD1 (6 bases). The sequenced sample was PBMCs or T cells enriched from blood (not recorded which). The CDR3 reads CASSLVAGEYQPQHF. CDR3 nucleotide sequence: TGCGCCAGCAGCTTGGTAGCAGGGGAGTATCAGCCCCAGCATTTT.